These T cell receptor beta chains were read from a single sample in a study of cytomegalovirus exposure and HLA in healthy donors. Assay used: immunoSEQ multiplex PCR; TCRdb lists only in-frame clones, some missing. The table lists more than 95,000 clones, 75% to 85% of them singletons. The sample comprised PBMCs. The receptors derive from a man in his forties or fifties in good health and CMV-seronegative. CDR3s include the opening cysteine and the closing phenylalanine or tryptophan. D genes are given only for firm matches. Expanded clones get a size class; other rows say once, few or many, or leave the size out.

v_call: TRBV9; j_call: TRBJ1-4; clone_size: -; d_call: TRBD1; cdr3_length: 16; cdr3_aa: CASSVKPTGSNEKLFF; cdr3_nt: TGTGCCAGCAGCGTGAAACCGACAGGGAGTAATGAAAAACTGTTTTTT
v_call: TRBV5-4; j_call: TRBJ2-2; clone_size: -; d_call: TRBD1; cdr3_length: 16; cdr3_aa: CASSFGTGGYTGELFF; cdr3_nt: TGTGCCAGCAGCTTCGGGACAGGGGGCTACACCGGGGAGCTGTTTTTT
v_call: TRBV25-1; j_call: TRBJ2-3; clone_size: -; d_call: -; cdr3_length: 16; cdr3_aa: CASSGRAGGRTDTQYF; cdr3_nt: TGTGCCAGCAGTGGGAGGGCAGGGGGACGCACAGATACGCAGTATTTT
v_call: TRBV6-6; j_call: TRBJ1-3; clone_size: -; d_call: -; cdr3_length: 15; cdr3_aa: CASSREASPGNTIYF; cdr3_nt: TGTGCCAGCAGCCGAGAAGCCTCCCCTGGAAACACCATATATTTT
v_call: TRBV10-3; j_call: TRBJ2-7; clone_size: once; d_call: TRBD1; cdr3_length: 12; cdr3_aa: CAISGDSNEQYF; cdr3_nt: TGTGCCATCAGTGGGGACAGTAACGAGCAGTACTTC
v_call: TRBV6-5; j_call: TRBJ1-1; clone_size: -; d_call: TRBD1; cdr3_length: 15; cdr3_aa: CASSYSRTGDTEAFF; cdr3_nt: TGTGCCAGCAGTTACTCAAGGACAGGGGATACTGAAGCTTTCTTT
v_call: TRBV6-1; j_call: TRBJ1-2; clone_size: -; d_call: TRBD1; cdr3_length: 13; cdr3_aa: CASRLQGNYGYTF; cdr3_nt: TGTGCCAGCAGGTTACAGGGGAACTATGGCTACACCTTC
v_call: TRBV18; j_call: TRBJ1-6; clone_size: -; d_call: TRBD1; cdr3_length: 20; cdr3_aa: CASSQVAGTGGERYNSPLHF; cdr3_nt: TGTGCCAGCTCACAAGTCGCCGGGACAGGGGGAGAGAGGTATAATTCACCCCTCCACTTT
v_call: TRBV15; j_call: TRBJ1-3; clone_size: -; d_call: -; cdr3_length: 16; cdr3_aa: CATSRDWLVSGNTIYF; cdr3_nt: TGTGCCACCAGCAGAGATTGGTTAGTCTCTGGAAACACCATATATTTT
v_call: TRBV10-2; j_call: TRBJ1-2; clone_size: -; d_call: -; cdr3_length: 12; cdr3_aa: CASASGNYGYTF; cdr3_nt: TGCGCCAGCGCGTCAGGGAACTATGGCTACACCTTC
v_call: TRBV7-8; j_call: TRBJ2-3; clone_size: -; d_call: TRBD1; cdr3_length: 16; cdr3_aa: CASSMRGTGGPDTQYF; cdr3_nt: TGTGCCAGCAGCATGAGAGGGACAGGGGGCCCAGATACGCAGTATTTT
v_call: TRBV7-9; j_call: TRBJ2-1; clone_size: -; d_call: TRBD2; cdr3_length: 17; cdr3_aa: CASNKGDGLAGYNEQFF; cdr3_nt: TGTGCCAGCAACAAGGGTGACGGACTAGCGGGGTACAATGAGCAGTTCTTC
v_call: TRBV5-1; j_call: TRBJ2-7; clone_size: -; d_call: -; cdr3_length: 15; cdr3_aa: CASSPTGSDIYEQYF; cdr3_nt: TGCGCCAGCAGCCCGACAGGTTCTGATATCTACGAGCAGTACTTC
v_call: TRBV15; j_call: TRBJ2-7; clone_size: -; d_call: -; cdr3_length: 13; cdr3_aa: CATSGDRNYEQYF; cdr3_nt: TGTGCCACCAGCGGTGACAGAAACTACGAGCAGTACTTC
v_call: TRBV19; j_call: TRBJ2-1; clone_size: -; d_call: TRBD2; cdr3_length: 20; cdr3_aa: CASSQEGAGPGGAEYNEQFF; cdr3_nt: TGTGCCAGTAGTCAAGAGGGAGCGGGACCGGGGGGTGCGGAGTACAATGAGCAGTTCTTC
v_call: TRBV6-1; j_call: TRBJ2-7; clone_size: -; d_call: TRBD1; cdr3_length: 12; cdr3_aa: CASSVNRGEQYF; cdr3_nt: TGTGCCAGCAGTGTAAACAGGGGCGAGCAGTACTTC
v_call: TRBV7-2; j_call: TRBJ2-4; clone_size: -; d_call: TRBD1; cdr3_length: 14; cdr3_aa: CASSLQGDKNIQYF; cdr3_nt: TGTGCCAGCAGCTTACAGGGGGATAAAAACATTCAGTACTTC
v_call: TRBV5-4; j_call: TRBJ1-2; clone_size: few; d_call: -; cdr3_length: 13; cdr3_aa: CASSPAELYGYTF; cdr3_nt: TGTGCCAGCAGCCCCGCGGAGCTCTATGGCTACACCTTC
v_call: TRBV29-1; j_call: TRBJ2-7; clone_size: -; d_call: -; cdr3_length: 13; cdr3_aa: CSVEGTDLYEQYF; cdr3_nt: TGCAGCGTTGAAGGGACAGATCTCTACGAGCAGTACTTC
v_call: TRBV6-5; j_call: TRBJ2-4; clone_size: -; d_call: TRBD1; cdr3_length: 15; cdr3_aa: CASTDRVLAKNIQYF; cdr3_nt: TGTGCCAGCACGGACAGGGTACTAGCCAAAAACATTCAGTACTTC
v_call: TRBV28; j_call: TRBJ2-1; clone_size: few; d_call: TRBD1; cdr3_length: 17; cdr3_aa: CASSSPDGTGGIDEQFF; cdr3_nt: TGTGCCAGCAGTAGCCCAGATGGGACAGGGGGCATCGATGAGCAGTTCTTC
v_call: TRBV28; j_call: TRBJ1-4; clone_size: -; d_call: -; cdr3_length: 14; cdr3_aa: CASIPGGRGEKLFF; cdr3_nt: TGTGCCAGCATCCCGGGGGGCCGGGGTGAAAAACTATTTTTT
v_call: TRBV7-2; j_call: TRBJ1-1; clone_size: -; d_call: -; cdr3_length: 14; cdr3_aa: CASSFSGANTEAFF; cdr3_nt: TGTGCCAGCAGCTTCTCTGGGGCAAACACTGAAGCTTTCTTT
v_call: TRBV7-2; j_call: TRBJ1-6; clone_size: -; d_call: -; cdr3_length: 15; cdr3_aa: CASSLDGRPDSPLHF; cdr3_nt: TGTGCCAGCAGCCTAGATGGGAGGCCGGATTCACCCCTCCACTTT
v_call: TRBV9; j_call: TRBJ2-5; clone_size: -; d_call: TRBD2; cdr3_length: 15; cdr3_aa: CASSLLGGIQETQYF; cdr3_nt: TGTGCCAGCAGCCTCCTCGGGGGGATCCAAGAGACCCAGTACTTC
v_call: TRBV5-4; j_call: TRBJ2-3; clone_size: -; d_call: TRBD2; cdr3_length: 16; cdr3_aa: CASSLGLAGSTDTQYF; cdr3_nt: TGTGCCAGTAGCTTGGGACTAGCGGGTAGCACAGATACGCAGTATTTT
v_call: TRBV5-4; j_call: TRBJ2-7; clone_size: once; d_call: TRBD1; cdr3_length: 14; cdr3_aa: CASSRGQVSYEQYF; cdr3_nt: TGTGCCAGCAGCCGTGGACAGGTCTCCTACGAGCAGTACTTC
v_call: TRBV4-1; j_call: TRBJ2-5; clone_size: -; d_call: TRBD2; cdr3_length: 18; cdr3_aa: CASSQDGTGAGGEETQYF; cdr3_nt: TGCGCCAGCAGCCAAGATGGGACCGGGGCGGGGGGGGAAGAGACCCAGTACTTC
v_call: TRBV5-1; j_call: TRBJ2-6; clone_size: -; d_call: TRBD1; cdr3_length: 14; cdr3_aa: CAVGTGTGANVLTF; cdr3_nt: TGCGCGGTGGGGACAGGGACCGGGGCCAACGTCCTGACTTTC
v_call: TRBV11-2; j_call: TRBJ1-1; clone_size: -; d_call: -; cdr3_length: 16; cdr3_aa: CASSLNVGGWNTEAFF; cdr3_nt: TGTGCCAGCAGCTTAAATGTGGGGGGATGGAACACTGAAGCTTTCTTT
v_call: TRBV15; j_call: TRBJ2-1; clone_size: -; d_call: TRBD2; cdr3_length: 16; cdr3_aa: CATSRAGGGGYNEQFF; cdr3_nt: TGTGCCACCAGCAGAGCAGGCGGGGGGGGATACAATGAGCAGTTCTTC
v_call: TRBV5-1; j_call: TRBJ2-5; clone_size: -; d_call: TRBD2; cdr3_length: 16; cdr3_aa: CASSSPAGGLQETQYF; cdr3_nt: TGCGCCAGCAGCTCTCCAGCGGGGGGACTCCAAGAGACCCAGTACTTC
v_call: TRBV6-6; j_call: TRBJ1-2; clone_size: -; d_call: TRBD1; cdr3_length: 14; cdr3_aa: CASSSMTGGAGYTF; cdr3_nt: TGTGCCAGCAGTAGTATGACAGGGGGCGCGGGCTACACCTTC
v_call: TRBV7-8; j_call: TRBJ1-1; clone_size: -; d_call: -; cdr3_length: 14; cdr3_aa: CASSFRTGTTEAFF; cdr3_nt: TGTGCCAGCAGCTTCAGAACAGGGACGACTGAAGCTTTCTTT
v_call: TRBV5-1; j_call: TRBJ2-1; clone_size: once; d_call: -; cdr3_length: 15; cdr3_aa: CASSLVQNSYNEQFF; cdr3_nt: TGCGCCAGCAGCTTGGTCCAGAACTCCTACAATGAGCAGTTCTTC
v_call: TRBV5-8; j_call: TRBJ2-7; clone_size: -; d_call: TRBD1; cdr3_length: 15; cdr3_aa: CASTPRTGSSYEQYF; cdr3_nt: TGTGCCAGCACCCCACGGACAGGGAGCTCCTACGAGCAGTACTTC
v_call: TRBV28; j_call: TRBJ2-5; clone_size: -; d_call: TRBD1; cdr3_length: 15; cdr3_aa: CASSLSGTDQETQYF; cdr3_nt: TGTGCCAGCAGTTTATCGGGGACAGATCAAGAGACCCAGTACTTC
v_call: TRBV7-3; j_call: TRBJ2-1; clone_size: -; d_call: TRBD1; cdr3_length: 16; cdr3_aa: CASSLEGQGSNNEQFF; cdr3_nt: TGTGCCAGCAGCTTAGAGGGACAGGGCTCGAACAATGAGCAGTTCTTC
v_call: TRBV5-8; j_call: TRBJ1-1; clone_size: -; d_call: -; cdr3_length: 12; cdr3_aa: CASSLRNTEAFF; cdr3_nt: TGTGCCAGCAGCCTAAGGAACACTGAAGCTTTCTTT
v_call: TRBV5-1; j_call: TRBJ1-1; clone_size: -; d_call: TRBD1; cdr3_length: 14; cdr3_aa: CASSLSGQGEGAFF; cdr3_nt: TGCGCCAGCAGCCTATCGGGACAGGGGGAAGGAGCTTTCTTT